Here is one TCR beta chain with its context. This record comes from a study of vaccination and CD4 T cells after COVID-19. Via MiXCR, TCRdb re-called the PCR reads, giving one row per CDR3 protein. The top ten clones hold 0.95% to 1.3% of a sample with about 18,000 distinct CDR3 sequences, roughly 64% of them seen once. Sequenced here: CD4+ T cells from blood, sampled after SARS-CoV-2 vaccination. The sequence was collected from a human donor who had recovered from COVID-19.

The CDR3 nucleotides read TGTGCCAGCAGAAAATCGACAGGGGGCCAAGAGACCCAGTACTTC. It is translated as CASRKSTGGQETQYF. The V and J genes are TRBV27 and TRBJ2-5; 9 nucleotides line up with TRBD1. This CDR3 has 15 amino acids. Losses at the gene ends were 6 bases for V and 1 base for J; bases not matched to a gene: 6. Germline lookup yields CDR1 MNHEY and CDR2 SMNVEV (reference sequence).